Described below is a single T cell receptor beta chain sequence and its context. The data stem from a study of blood T cell repertoires in COVID-19. TCRdb's table, derived via immunoSEQ multiplex PCR, lists solely in-frame clones and lacks some. The sample records 90,000 to 130,000 clones, roughly nine tenths being singletons. Germline V gene data show CDR1 as MGHDK and CDR2 as SYGVNS. The ends were cut back, 6 bases at V and 4 bases at J, with 6 bases in the middle. There are 12 residues in the CDR3. Sequencing input: peripheral blood. The chain combines TRBV25-1 with TRBJ1-4; no clear D gene. The receptor was derived from a human donor in a cohort sampled during active COVID-19. The CDR3 coding sequence is TGTGCCAGCAGGAGTATTAATGAAAAACTGTTTTTT. Translation gives CASRSINEKLFF.